The entry below gives a single T cell receptor beta chain sequence along with its context. This sample was included in a study of blood T cell repertoires in COVID-19. Study-level information: Specimens from acute and convalescent COVID-19 originated in the United States, Italy and Spain. PBMCs, B-cell-depleted T cells, or T cells provided the cDNA or gDNA that made up the material.

Authors' analysis steps: The authors estimated nucleated cell counts from reference gene primer amplification. Assay: immunoSEQ multiplex PCR; the TCRdb copy retains only in-frame clones and omits some. D and trimming come from the DNA, and the V and J calls and clone size come from that table. The sample consists of roughly 140,000 clones, approximately 80% of them appearing once. This CDR3 has 13 amino acids. V was cut by 8 bases and J by 0 bases, with 11 bases left in between. The V gene's germline CDR1 is SGHTA and CDR2 FQGTGA. This chain uses TRBV7-3 with TRBJ2-7; weak D call: TRBD1 (5 bases). The material sequenced was peripheral blood. The sequence was collected from a human donor in a cohort sampled during active COVID-19. CDR3 nucleotide sequence: TGTGCCAGCTACAGGACAAGCTCCTACGAGCAGTACTTC. Translation gives CASYRTSSYEQYF.